Listed here are 21 T cell receptor beta chains from one sample, sequenced in a study of blood T cell repertoires in COVID-19. The data were produced by immunoSEQ multiplex PCR, yet TCRdb's version contains in-frame clones alone and is incomplete. The table lists about 210,000 clones, about 81% of them singletons. Material: PBMCs or T cells enriched from blood (not recorded which). The receptors here all came from a middle-aged man who had recovered from COVID-19.

This rearrangement joins TRBV24-1 to TRBJ1-6; maybe TRBD1 (5 bases). The length of the CDR3 is 14 residues. V lost 3 bases and J lost 7, with 9 bases in between. The germline V gene encodes CDR1 KGHDR and CDR2 SFDVKD. CDR3 loop: CATSDLRTNSPLHF. CDR3 sequence (DNA): TGTGCCACCAGTGATCTCCGGACAAATTCACCCCTCCACTTT.

This clone has just a few counts. In DNA form, the CDR3 reads TGTGCCAGCAGTTTTGGGGGAGGGATGCTCTCTGGAAACACCATATATTTT. This codes for CASSFGGGMLSGNTIYF. This sequence joins TRBV28 and TRBJ1-3; possible D gene TRBD1, 5 bases. The CDR3 is 17 amino acids. The V gene's germline CDR1 is MDHEN and CDR2 SYDVKM. The germline V and J ends were trimmed by 3 bases and 0 bases, with 15 bases remaining between them.

The V call is TRBV29-1, the J call TRBJ2-7, with 9 bases identical to TRBD1. This CDR3 is built from 18 residues. Germline loops: CDR1 SQVTM, CDR2 ANQGSEA. V shed 6 bases and J 6 bases; nucleotides not matched to a gene: 24. Written as DNA, the CDR3 is TGCAGCGTCTCTCTTGGACAGGGGATAGCAGGCTGGTCGGTCGAGCAGTACTTC. It yields the protein CSVSLGQGIAGWSVEQYF.

The chain uses TRBV5-8 and TRBJ1-1; a weak D match, TRBD1 (5 bases). Germline lookup yields CDR1 SGHTS and CDR2 YDEGEE. The CDR3 sequence is 13 residues long. V lost 4 bases and J 7 bases, leaving 14 bases between the germline ends. The CDR3 nucleotides read TGTGCCAGCAGCCGCCTGGGGCAGGGTGAAGCTTTCTTT. Amino acids: CASSRLGQGEAFF.

This sequence joins TRBV5-1 and TRBJ2-2; perhaps TRBD1 as D (6 bases). This CDR3 spans 15 amino acids. V was cut by 1 base and J by 5 bases, with 12 bases left in between. CDR1 and CDR2 from the germline V gene are SGHRS and YFSETQ. CDR3 amino acids: CASSLYRATTGELFF. As DNA, the CDR3 is TGCGCCAGCAGCTTGTACAGGGCGACAACCGGGGAGCTGTTTTTT.

The CDR3 nucleotides are TGTGCCAGCAGCGTAGGAGGCTACTACAACTACGAGCAGTACTTC. It yields the protein CASSVGGYYNYEQYF. The genes are TRBV9 and TRBJ2-7; D unresolved. V lost 0 bases and J lost 3, with 13 bases in between. Germline V gene data show CDR1 as SGDLS and CDR2 as YYNGEE. This CDR3 is 15 amino acids long.

This sequence joins TRBV6-5 and TRBJ2-3, with 9 bases identical to TRBD1. Germline CDR1 MNHEY, CDR2 SVGAGI. Trimming cost V 7 bases and J 0 bases; bases outside gene matches: 5. The CDR3 runs to 15 residues. CDR3 nucleotide sequence: TGTGCCAGCAAACAGGGGGCGCTAAGCACAGATACGCAGTATTTT. Amino acid sequence: CASKQGALSTDTQYF.

This sequence joins TRBV19 and TRBJ1-3; 8 bases map to TRBD1. Germline-derived CDR1 and CDR2 are LNHDA and SQIVND (reference sequence). The CDR3 spans 14 residues. Germline trimming cut 7 bases from V and 3 bases from J; bases unmatched to any gene: 5. CDR3 DNA: TGTGCCAGTACCCCTACAGGGGGTGGAAACACCATATATTTT. It yields the protein CASTPTGGGNTIYF.

The rearrangement links TRBV7-9 to TRBJ1-3, with 7 bases identical to TRBD1. Germline CDR1 reads SEHNR; CDR2 reads FQNEAQ (reference sequence). The CDR3 is 18 amino acids. The ends lost 5 bases at V and 0 bases at J; junction bases unmatched: 13. The CDR3 loop reads CASSPGRDSGGSGNTIYF. The CDR3, as DNA: TGTGCCAGCAGCCCCGGTCGGGACAGCGGGGGCTCTGGAAACACCATATATTTT.

J is TRBJ1-6 and V is TRBV5-5, with D unclear. The CDR3 length is 15 residues. From germline, CDR1 is SGHKS and CDR2 YYEKEE (reference sequence). The V end was cut by 4 bases, the J end by 4 bases, with 12 bases between. In nucleotides, the CDR3 is TGTGCCAGCAGCACACGAGGAAATTATAATTCACCCCTCCACTTT. The encoded protein is CASSTRGNYNSPLHF.

The V gene is TRBV10-1, the J gene TRBJ2-1; TRBD2 matches at 11 bases. Per germline, CDR1 WNHNN and CDR2 SYGVQD (reference sequence). This CDR3 contains 17 residues. Germline trimming cut 3 bases from V and 7 bases from J; bases unmatched to any gene: 11. CDR3 nucleotide sequence: TGCGCCAGCAGTGACGGGGGTAGCGGGAGGGGTATGAATGAGCAGTTCTTC. This gives the protein CASSDGGSGRGMNEQFF.

The gene calls are TRBV7-6 and TRBJ2-6, with 8 bases lining up with TRBD1. The CDR3 has 17 amino acids. Germline V gives CDR1 SGHVS, CDR2 FNYEAQ. V lost 6 bases, J lost 0 bases, and 7 bases stayed unmatched. DNA of the CDR3: TGTGCCAGCAGTTCCGGGGGACAGGTCTCTGGGGCCAACGTCCTGACTTTC. It encodes CASSSGGQVSGANVLTF.

The chain combines TRBV5-6 with TRBJ2-5, with 7 bases lining up with TRBD1. Losses at the gene ends were 4 bases for V and 5 bases for J; bases not matched to a gene: 14. Per germline, CDR1 SGHDT and CDR2 YYEEEE. The CDR3 extends over 16 amino acids. The CDR3 spells CASSRSPTEGAETQYF. CDR3 nucleotide sequence: TGTGCCAGCAGCCGGTCACCCACCGAGGGGGCGGAGACCCAGTACTTC.

The chain recombines TRBV5-1 with TRBJ2-7, with D tentatively TRBD1 (6 bases). The CDR3 has 13 residues. The V and J ends lost 4 bases and 4 bases respectively, with 12 bases between them. Germline-derived CDR1 and CDR2 are SGHRS and YFSETQ. The CDR3 reads CASSPGVSYEQYF. CDR3 sequence (DNA): TGCGCCAGCAGCCCAGGGGTCAGTTACGAGCAGTACTTC.

The chain employs TRBV29-1 and TRBJ2-3; D is uncertain. Trimming stripped 1 base from V and 6 bases from J, with 11 bases between. CDR1 is SQVTM and CDR2 is ANQGSEA in the germline V gene. The CDR3 runs 13 residues. The CDR3 DNA sequence: TGCAGCGTTGAAGGAGAATTGAGGGATACGCAGTATTTT. Its translation: CSVEGELRDTQYF.

The rearrangement links TRBV7-9 to TRBJ2-1; tentatively, D is TRBD1 (6 bases). Germline CDR1 and CDR2: SEHNR and FQNEAQ (reference sequence). V lost 1 base to trimming and J lost 7 bases, with 17 bases between them. The CDR3 runs 16 residues. The CDR3 sequence is CASSLGGGRVENEQFF. CDR3 DNA sequence: TGTGCCAGCAGCTTAGGTGGGGGCAGGGTGGAGAATGAGCAGTTCTTC. The full variable domain, with the rest looked up from reference TRBV7-9 and TRBJ2-1, is DTGVSQNPRHKITKRGQNVTFRCDPISEHNRLYWYRQTLGQGPEFLTYFQNEAQLEKSRLLSDRFSAERPKGSFSTLEIQRTEQGDSAMYLCASSLGGGRVENEQFFGPGTRLTVL.

The V and J genes are TRBV3-1 (or the pseudogene TRBV3-2) and TRBJ2-1, with TRBD2 matching over 8 bases. J gave up 4 bases and V 3 bases, and 2 bases lay outside the gene matches. This CDR3 has 14 residues. Germline V gene lookup returns CDR1 LGHDT and CDR2 YNNKEL (reference sequence). The CDR3 region is CASSHGGGYNEQFF. The CDR3 DNA follows: TGTGCCAGCAGCCACGGGGGGGGTTACAATGAGCAGTTCTTC.

The chain links TRBV5-1 to TRBJ1-1; D gene ambiguous. Looked up from germline, CDR1 is SGHRS and CDR2 is YFSETQ. The CDR3 consists of 14 residues. Trimming removed 0 bases from V and 6 bases from J, with 12 bases in between. For the CDR3, the DNA is TGCGCCAGCAGCTTGGGGTCCCCGGGGTCTGAAGCTTTCTTT. As protein: CASSLGSPGSEAFF.

This sequence joins TRBV24-1 and TRBJ1-2; 7 bases line up with TRBD1. Germline V gene lookup returns CDR1 KGHDR and CDR2 SFDVKD. J gave up 2 bases and V 9 bases, and 8 bases lay outside the gene matches. CDR3 length: 14 residues. In nucleotides, the CDR3 is TGTGCCACCTCAACTGGGACAGCAAACTATGGCTACACCTTC. Its translation: CATSTGTANYGYTF.

The chain has TRBV9 and TRBJ2-7; a possible D gene is TRBD2 (6 bases). Germline assignment: CDR1 SGDLS and CDR2 YYNGEE. V was pared by 3 bases and J by 5 bases, with 15 bases between. The CDR3 is made up of 14 amino acids. This CDR3 reads CASSGDGSTDEQYF. CDR3 coding DNA: TGTGCCAGCAGCGGGGACGGGAGTACCGACGAGCAGTACTTC.

This clone has a handful of counts. V is TRBV6-5 and J is TRBJ2-2, with D perhaps matching TRBD2 (5 bases). Germline V lookup: CDR1 MNHEY, CDR2 SVGAGI. Trimming pared 5 bases from V and 4 bases from J, leaving 11 bases between. This CDR3 spans 14 amino acids. In DNA, the CDR3 is TGTGCCAGCAGTCGGCGGGCCTCCACCGGGGAGCTGTTTTTT. It specifies CASSRRASTGELFF.